These T cell receptor beta chains were read from a single sample in a study of T cell responses to AZD1222 COVID-19 vaccine. Data came from immunoSEQ multiplex PCR; TCRdb stores just in-frame clones and leaves some out. The repertoire holds about 120,000 clones, with 70% to 90% as singletons. The material sequenced was peripheral blood, taken on day 0 of MenACWY control vaccination. These receptors were obtained from an adult in good health. Both conserved end residues are part of each CDR3. Fields, in order: V gene, CDR3 protein.

V gene: TRBV18
CDR3 protein: CASSPGQGVNTEAFF

V gene: TRBV6-2/TRBV6-3
CDR3 protein: CASSQGTRPHF

V gene: TRBV6-5
CDR3 protein: CASRSGGEYGYTF

V gene: TRBV10-3
CDR3 protein: CAISRQGAQDYGYTF

V gene: TRBV5-1
CDR3 protein: CASSRGDTGELFF

V gene: TRBV7-3
CDR3 protein: CASSLTDGGTGELFF

V gene: TRBV19
CDR3 protein: CASSQQKSTDTQYF

V gene: TRBV24-1
CDR3 protein: CATSQQGVNSPLHF

V gene: TRBV12-3/TRBV12-4
CDR3 protein: CASSNENTEAFF

V gene: TRBV4-1
CDR3 protein: CASSDRDSFATNEKLFF

V gene: TRBV6-2/TRBV6-3
CDR3 protein: CASSSTGGGYGYTF

V gene: TRBV2
CDR3 protein: CASSEYREGEKLFF

V gene: TRBV10-3
CDR3 protein: CAISGEGTGASNSPLHF

V gene: TRBV5-1
CDR3 protein: CASSVDRAGDEQYF

V gene: TRBV5-8
CDR3 protein: CASSFDFSGNTIYF

V gene: TRBV19
CDR3 protein: CASSIARTAKNIQYF

V gene: TRBV5-1
CDR3 protein: CASSLVLDNNSPLHF

V gene: TRBV7-6
CDR3 protein: CASSLRTGSATYNSPLHF

V gene: TRBV5-4
CDR3 protein: CASSLAGASDTQYF

V gene: TRBV27
CDR3 protein: CASSLGFNQPQHF

V gene: TRBV10-1
CDR3 protein: CASSEQEGGEAFF

V gene: TRBV10-3
CDR3 protein: CAISRGVSGPNTEAFF

V gene: TRBV11-2
CDR3 protein: CASSRRTRSYNEQFF

V gene: TRBV30
CDR3 protein: CAWGPGTGGSGNTIYF

V gene: TRBV5-4
CDR3 protein: CASSSEGRPYNEQFF

V gene: TRBV7-2
CDR3 protein: CASSLTANYGYTF

V gene: TRBV4-2
CDR3 protein: CASSQDQLGTEAFF

V gene: TRBV19
CDR3 protein: CASSQGEGAQETQYF